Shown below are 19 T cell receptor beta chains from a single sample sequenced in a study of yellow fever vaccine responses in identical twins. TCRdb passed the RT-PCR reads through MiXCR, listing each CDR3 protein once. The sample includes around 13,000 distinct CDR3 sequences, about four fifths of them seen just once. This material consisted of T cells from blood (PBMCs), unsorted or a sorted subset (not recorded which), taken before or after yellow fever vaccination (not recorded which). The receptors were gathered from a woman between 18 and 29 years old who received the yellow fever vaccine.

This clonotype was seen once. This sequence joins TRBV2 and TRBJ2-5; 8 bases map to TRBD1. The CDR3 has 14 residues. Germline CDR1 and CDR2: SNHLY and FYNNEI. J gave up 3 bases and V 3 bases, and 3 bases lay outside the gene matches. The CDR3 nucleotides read TGTGCCAGCAGTGACAGGGGGCCTAAAGAGACCCAGTACTTC. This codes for CASSDRGPKETQYF.

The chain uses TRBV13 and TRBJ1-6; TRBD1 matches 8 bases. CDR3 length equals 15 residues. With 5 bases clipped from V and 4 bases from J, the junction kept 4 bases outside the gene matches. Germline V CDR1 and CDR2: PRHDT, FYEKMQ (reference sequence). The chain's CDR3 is CASSDGTGYNSPLHF. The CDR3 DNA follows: TGTGCCAGCAGCGATGGGACAGGTTATAATTCACCCCTCCACTTT.

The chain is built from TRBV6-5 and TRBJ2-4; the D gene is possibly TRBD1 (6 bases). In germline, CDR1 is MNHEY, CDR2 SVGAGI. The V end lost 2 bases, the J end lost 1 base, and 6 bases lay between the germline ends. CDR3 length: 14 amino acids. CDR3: CASSYRGAKNIQYF. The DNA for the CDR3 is TGTGCCAGCAGTTACAGGGGGGCCAAAAACATTCAGTACTTC.

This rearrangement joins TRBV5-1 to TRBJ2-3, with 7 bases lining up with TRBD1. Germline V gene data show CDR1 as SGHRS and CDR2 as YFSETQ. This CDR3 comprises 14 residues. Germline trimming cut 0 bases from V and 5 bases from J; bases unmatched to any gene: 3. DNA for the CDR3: TGCGCCAGCAGCTTGGCCAACAGGGGAGATACGCAGTATTTT. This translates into CASSLANRGDTQYF. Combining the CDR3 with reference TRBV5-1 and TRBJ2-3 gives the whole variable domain KAGVTQTPRYLIKTRGQQVTLSCSPISGHRSVSWYQQTPGQGLQFLFEYFSETQRNKGNFPGRFSGRQFSNSRSEMNVSTLELGDSALYLCASSLANRGDTQYFGPGTRLTVL.

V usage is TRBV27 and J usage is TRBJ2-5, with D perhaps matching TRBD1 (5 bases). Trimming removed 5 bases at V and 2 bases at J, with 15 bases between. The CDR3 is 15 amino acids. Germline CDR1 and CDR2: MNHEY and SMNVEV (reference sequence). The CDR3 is CASSPRQNLQETQYF. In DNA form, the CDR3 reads TGTGCCAGCAGTCCCAGACAGAATCTACAAGAGACCCAGTACTTC.

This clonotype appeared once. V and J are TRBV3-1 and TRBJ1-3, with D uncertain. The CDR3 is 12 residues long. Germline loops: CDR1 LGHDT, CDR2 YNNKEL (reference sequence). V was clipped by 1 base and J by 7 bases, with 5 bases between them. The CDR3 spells CASSQVGNTIYF. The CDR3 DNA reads TGTGCCAGCAGCCAAGTTGGGAACACCATATATTTT.

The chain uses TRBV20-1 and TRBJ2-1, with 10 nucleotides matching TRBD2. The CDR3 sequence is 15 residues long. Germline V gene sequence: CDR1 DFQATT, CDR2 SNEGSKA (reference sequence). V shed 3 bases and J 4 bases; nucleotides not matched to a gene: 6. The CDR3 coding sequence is TGCAGTGCTAGTCTACCGGGACTAGCGTACAATGAGCAGTTCTTC. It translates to CSASLPGLAYNEQFF.

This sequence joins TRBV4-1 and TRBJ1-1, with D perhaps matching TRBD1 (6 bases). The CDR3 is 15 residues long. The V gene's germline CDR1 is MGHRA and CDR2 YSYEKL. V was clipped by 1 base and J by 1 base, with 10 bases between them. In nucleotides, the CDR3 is TGCGCCAGCAGCCAAGTTGGACAGCGGAACACTGAAGCTTTCTTT. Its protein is CASSQVGQRNTEAFF.

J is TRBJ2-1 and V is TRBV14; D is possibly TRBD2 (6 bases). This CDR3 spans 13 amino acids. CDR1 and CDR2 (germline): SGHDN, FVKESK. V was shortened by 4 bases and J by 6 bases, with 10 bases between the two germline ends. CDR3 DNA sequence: TGTGCCAGCAGCCTAGGGACTGTCAATGAGCAGTTCTTC. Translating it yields CASSLGTVNEQFF. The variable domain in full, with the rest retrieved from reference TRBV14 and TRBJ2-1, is EAGVTQFPSHSVIEKGQTVTLRCDPISGHDNLYWYRRVMGKEIKFLLHFVKESKQDESGMPNNRFLAERTGGTYSTLKVQPAELEDSGVYFCASSLGTVNEQFFGPGTRLTVL.

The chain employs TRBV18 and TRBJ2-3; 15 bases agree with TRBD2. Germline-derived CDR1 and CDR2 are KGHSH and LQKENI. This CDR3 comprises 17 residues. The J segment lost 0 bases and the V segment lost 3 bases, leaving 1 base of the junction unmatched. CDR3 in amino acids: CASSPGTSGRSTDTQYF. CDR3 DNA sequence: TGTGCCAGCTCACCTGGGACTAGCGGGAGGAGCACAGATACGCAGTATTTT.

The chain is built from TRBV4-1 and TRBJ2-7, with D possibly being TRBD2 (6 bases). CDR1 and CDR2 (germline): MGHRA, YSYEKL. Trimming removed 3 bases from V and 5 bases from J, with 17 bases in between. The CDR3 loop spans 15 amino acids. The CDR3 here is CASSQDGLPDDEQYF. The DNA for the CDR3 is TGCGCCAGCAGCCAGGATGGACTACCCGACGACGAGCAGTACTTC.

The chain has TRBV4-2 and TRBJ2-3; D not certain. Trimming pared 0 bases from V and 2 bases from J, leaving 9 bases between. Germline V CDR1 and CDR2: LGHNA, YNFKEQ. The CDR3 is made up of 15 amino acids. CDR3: CASSQDGRHTDTQYF. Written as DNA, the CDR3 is TGTGCCAGCAGCCAAGATGGCAGACACACAGATACGCAGTATTTT.

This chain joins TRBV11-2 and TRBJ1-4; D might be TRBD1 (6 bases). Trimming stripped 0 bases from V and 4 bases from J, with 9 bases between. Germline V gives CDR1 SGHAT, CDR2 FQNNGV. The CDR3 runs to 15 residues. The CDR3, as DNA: TGTGCCAGCAGCTTAGAGACAGGTTATAATGAAAAACTGTTTTTT. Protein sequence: CASSLETGYNEKLFF.

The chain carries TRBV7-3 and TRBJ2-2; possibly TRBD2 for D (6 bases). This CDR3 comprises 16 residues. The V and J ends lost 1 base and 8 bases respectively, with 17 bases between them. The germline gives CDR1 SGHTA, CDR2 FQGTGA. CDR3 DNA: TGTGCCAGCAGCTTAATTCCTAGCGTACCCGGGGGGGAGCTGTTTTTT. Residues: CASSLIPSVPGGELFF.

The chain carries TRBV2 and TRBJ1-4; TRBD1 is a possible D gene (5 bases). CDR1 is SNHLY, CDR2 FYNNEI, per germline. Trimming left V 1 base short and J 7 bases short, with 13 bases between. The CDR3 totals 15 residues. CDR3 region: CASSEVARAGEKLFF. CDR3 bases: TGTGCCAGCAGTGAAGTAGCCAGGGCCGGTGAAAAACTGTTTTTT.

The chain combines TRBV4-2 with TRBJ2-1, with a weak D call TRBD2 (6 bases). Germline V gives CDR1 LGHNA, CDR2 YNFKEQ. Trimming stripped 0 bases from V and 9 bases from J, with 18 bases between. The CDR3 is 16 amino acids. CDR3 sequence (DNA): TGTGCCAGCAGCCAAGAGATAGCGGTGAGCTGGGCTGAGCAGTTCTTC. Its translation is CASSQEIAVSWAEQFF.

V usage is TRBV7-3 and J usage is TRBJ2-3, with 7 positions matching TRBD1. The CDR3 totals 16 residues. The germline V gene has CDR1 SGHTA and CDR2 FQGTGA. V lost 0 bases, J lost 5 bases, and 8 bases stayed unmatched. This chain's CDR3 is CASSLTGTVHKDTQYF. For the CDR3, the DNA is TGTGCCAGCAGCTTAACCGGGACAGTCCACAAAGATACGCAGTATTTT.

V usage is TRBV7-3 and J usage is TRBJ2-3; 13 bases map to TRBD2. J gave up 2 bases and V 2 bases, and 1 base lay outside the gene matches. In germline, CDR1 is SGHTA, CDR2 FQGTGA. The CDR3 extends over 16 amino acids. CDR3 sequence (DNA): TGTGCCAGCAGCTTAGGGACTAGCGGGACCACAGATACGCAGTATTTT. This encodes CASSLGTSGTTDTQYF.

CDR3 sequence reads: CASSFGGDYEQYF. In DNA form, the CDR3 reads TGTGCCAGCAGTTTCGGAGGCGACTACGAGCAGTACTTC. The genes are TRBV12-3 or TRBV12-4 and TRBJ2-7; D possibly corresponds to TRBD2 (5 bases). Trimming cost V 3 bases and J 3 bases, with 9 bases left between them. The CDR3 sequence is 13 residues long.